This TCR beta chain appears in the sequencing data of a study of PD-1 blockade in mismatch repair-deficient tumors. Study at large: Patients had around twelve mismatch repair-deficient cancer types, all previously treated and progressing.

The study's findings and limits: After pembrolizumab, tumor-resident clones rose rapidly, then generally contracted before radiologic responses.

The CDR3 contains 15 residues. CDR1 is MRHNA and CDR2 is SNTAGT in the germline V gene. Unmatched junction bases numbered 0, after V lost 3 bases and J lost 0 bases. This clone showed up just a few times. Its antigen is unidentified. Other DNA sequences in the same sample also yield this CDR3. All patients were mismatch repair deficient, assessed by either PCR or immunohistochemistry. A few pembrolizumab responders had their TCRs sequenced. Assay: immunoSEQ multiplex PCR; the TCRdb copy retains only in-frame clones and omits some. Of roughly 120,000 clones listed, approximately 91% are singletons. The J gene is TRBJ2-1, the V gene TRBV6-4; 9 bases are a match to TRBD2. Sequencing was performed on peripheral blood, taken just over 70 weeks after starting pembrolizumab. The TCR sequence derives from an adult with mismatch repair-deficient cancer. The CDR3 DNA is TGTGCCAGCAGTGAGACTAGCGGCTCCTACAATGAGCAGTTCTTC. Amino acid sequence: CASSETSGSYNEQFF.